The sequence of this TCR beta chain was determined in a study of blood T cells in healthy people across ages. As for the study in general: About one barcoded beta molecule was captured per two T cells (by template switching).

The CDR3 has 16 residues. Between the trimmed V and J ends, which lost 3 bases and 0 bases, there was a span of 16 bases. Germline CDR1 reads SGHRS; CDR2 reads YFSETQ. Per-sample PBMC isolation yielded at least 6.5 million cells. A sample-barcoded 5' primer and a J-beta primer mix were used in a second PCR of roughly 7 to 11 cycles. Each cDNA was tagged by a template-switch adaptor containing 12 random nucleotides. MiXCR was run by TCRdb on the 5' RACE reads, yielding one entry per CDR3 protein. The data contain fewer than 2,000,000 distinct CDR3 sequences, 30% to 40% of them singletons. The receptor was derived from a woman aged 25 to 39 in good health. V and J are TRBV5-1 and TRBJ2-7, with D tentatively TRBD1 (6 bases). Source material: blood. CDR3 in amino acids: CASSWGNRVSSYEQYF. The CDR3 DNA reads TGCGCCAGCAGCTGGGGAAACAGGGTGAGCTCCTACGAGCAGTACTTC.